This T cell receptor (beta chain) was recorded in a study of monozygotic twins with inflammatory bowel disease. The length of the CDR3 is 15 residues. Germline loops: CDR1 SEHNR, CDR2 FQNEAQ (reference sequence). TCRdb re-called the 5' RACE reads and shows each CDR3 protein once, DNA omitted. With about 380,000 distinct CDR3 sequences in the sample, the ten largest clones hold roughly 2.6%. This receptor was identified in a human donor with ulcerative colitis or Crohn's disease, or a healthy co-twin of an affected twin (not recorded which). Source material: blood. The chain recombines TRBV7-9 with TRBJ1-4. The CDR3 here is CASSENRGGGEKLFF. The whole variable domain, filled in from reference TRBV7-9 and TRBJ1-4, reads DTGVSQNPRHKITKRGQNVTFRCDPISEHNRLYWYRQTLGQGPEFLTYFQNEAQLEKSRLLSDRFSAERPKGSFSTLEIQRTEQGDSAMYLCASSENRGGGEKLFFGSGTQLSVL.